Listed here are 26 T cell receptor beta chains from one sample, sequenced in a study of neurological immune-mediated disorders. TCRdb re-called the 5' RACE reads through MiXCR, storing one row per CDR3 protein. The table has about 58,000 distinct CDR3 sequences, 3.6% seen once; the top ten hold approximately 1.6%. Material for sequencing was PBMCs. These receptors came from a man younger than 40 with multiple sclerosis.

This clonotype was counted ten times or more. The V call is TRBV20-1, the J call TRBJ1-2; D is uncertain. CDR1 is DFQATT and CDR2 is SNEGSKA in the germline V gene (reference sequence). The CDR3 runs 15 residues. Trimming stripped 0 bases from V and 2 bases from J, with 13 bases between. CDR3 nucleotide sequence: TGCAGTGCTAGAGATGTCACAGCCAGGAACTATGGCTACACCTTC. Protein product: CSARDVTARNYGYTF.

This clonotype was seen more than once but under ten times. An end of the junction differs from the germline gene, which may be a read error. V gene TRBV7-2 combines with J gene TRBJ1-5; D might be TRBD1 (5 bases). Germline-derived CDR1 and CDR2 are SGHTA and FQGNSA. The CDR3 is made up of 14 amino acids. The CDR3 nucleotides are TGTGCCAGCAGCTTGACAGTCCGCAATCAGCCCCAGAATTTT. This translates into CASSLTVRNQPQNF.

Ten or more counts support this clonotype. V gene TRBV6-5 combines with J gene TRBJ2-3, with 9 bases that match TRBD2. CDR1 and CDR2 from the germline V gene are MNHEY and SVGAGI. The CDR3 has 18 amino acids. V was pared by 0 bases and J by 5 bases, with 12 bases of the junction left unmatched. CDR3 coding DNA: TGTGCCAGCAGTTACTCCAGGCCGGGAGCTAGCGGGATAGATACGCAGTATTTT. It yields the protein CASSYSRPGASGIDTQYF.

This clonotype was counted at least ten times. CDR3 coding DNA: TGCGCCAGCAGTGGGCAGGGATATTCACCCCTCCACTTT. Translation: CASSGQGYSPLHF. This chain uses TRBV5-1 with TRBJ1-6; the D gene is possibly TRBD1 (5 bases). Trimming pared 5 bases from V and 8 bases from J, leaving 11 bases between. Looked up from germline, CDR1 is SGHRS and CDR2 is YFSETQ. CDR3 size: 13 residues. Complete variable domain (other parts from reference TRBV5-1 and TRBJ1-6): KAGVTQTPRYLIKTRGQQVTLSCSPISGHRSVSWYQQTPGQGLQFLFEYFSETQRNKGNFPGRFSGRQFSNSRSEMNVSTLELGDSALYLCASSGQGYSPLHFGNGTRLTVT.

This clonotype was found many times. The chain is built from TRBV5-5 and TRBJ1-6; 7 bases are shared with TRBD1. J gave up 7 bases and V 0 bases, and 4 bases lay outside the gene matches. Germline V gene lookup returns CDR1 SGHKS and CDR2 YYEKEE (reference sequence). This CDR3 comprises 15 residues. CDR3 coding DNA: TGTGCCAGCAGCTTGGCGGGACAGATCAATTCACCCCTCCACTTT. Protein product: CASSLAGQINSPLHF.

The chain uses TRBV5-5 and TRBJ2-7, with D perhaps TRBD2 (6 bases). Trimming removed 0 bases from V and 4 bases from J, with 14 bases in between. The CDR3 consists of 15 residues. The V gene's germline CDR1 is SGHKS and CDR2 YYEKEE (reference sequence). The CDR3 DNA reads TGTGCCAGCAGCTTGGGGTTTGGAGGGAGGTACGAGCAGTACTTC. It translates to CASSLGFGGRYEQYF.

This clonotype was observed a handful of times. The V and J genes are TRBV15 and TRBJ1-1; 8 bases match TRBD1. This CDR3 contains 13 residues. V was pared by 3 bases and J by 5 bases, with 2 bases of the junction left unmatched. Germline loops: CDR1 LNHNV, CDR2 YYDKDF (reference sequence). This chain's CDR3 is CATSSYRGTEAFF. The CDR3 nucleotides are TGTGCCACCAGCAGCTACAGGGGGACTGAAGCTTTCTTT.

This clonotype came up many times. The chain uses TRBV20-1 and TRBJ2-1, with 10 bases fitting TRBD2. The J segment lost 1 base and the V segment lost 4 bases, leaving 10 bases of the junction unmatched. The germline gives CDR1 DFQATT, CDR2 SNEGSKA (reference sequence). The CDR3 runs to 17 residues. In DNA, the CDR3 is TGCAGTGCTATCGGGACTAGCGCCCAACTTTCCTACAATGAGCAGTTCTTC. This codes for CSAIGTSAQLSYNEQFF.

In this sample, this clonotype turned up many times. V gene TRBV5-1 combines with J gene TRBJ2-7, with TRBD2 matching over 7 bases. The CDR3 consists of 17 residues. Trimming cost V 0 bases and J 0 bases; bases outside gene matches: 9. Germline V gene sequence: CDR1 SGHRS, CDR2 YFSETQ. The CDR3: CASSLGASGVTSYEQYF. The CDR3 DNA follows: TGCGCCAGCAGCTTGGGGGCTAGCGGCGTGACCTCCTACGAGCAGTACTTC.

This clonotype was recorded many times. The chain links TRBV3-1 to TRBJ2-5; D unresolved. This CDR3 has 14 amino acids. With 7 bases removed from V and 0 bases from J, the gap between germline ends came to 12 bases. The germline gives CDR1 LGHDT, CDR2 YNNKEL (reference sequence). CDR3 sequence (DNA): TGTGCCAGCACCGAACCGGGCCACCAAGAGACCCAGTACTTC. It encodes CASTEPGHQETQYF.

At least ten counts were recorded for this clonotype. The CDR3: CASGGLPYNEQFF. CDR3 DNA: TGTGCTAGCGGGGGCCTACCCTACAATGAGCAGTTCTTC. The J gene is TRBJ2-1, the V gene TRBV18, with 9 bases matching TRBD2. Germline CDR1 reads KGHSH; CDR2 reads LQKENI. The CDR3 has 13 amino acids.

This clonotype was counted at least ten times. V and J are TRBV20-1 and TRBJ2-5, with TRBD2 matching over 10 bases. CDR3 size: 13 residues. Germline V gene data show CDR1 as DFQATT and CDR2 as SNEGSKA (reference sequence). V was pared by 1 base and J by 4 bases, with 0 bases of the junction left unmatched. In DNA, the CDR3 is TGCAGTGCTAGAGGGACTAGCGGAGAGACCCAGTACTTC. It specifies CSARGTSGETQYF.

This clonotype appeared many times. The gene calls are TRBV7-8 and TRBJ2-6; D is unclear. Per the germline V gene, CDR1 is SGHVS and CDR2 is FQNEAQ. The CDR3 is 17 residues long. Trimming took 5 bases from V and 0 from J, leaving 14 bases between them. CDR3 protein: CASSPRSSFSGANVLTF. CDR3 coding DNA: TGTGCCAGCAGCCCCCGTAGTAGTTTCTCTGGGGCCAACGTCCTGACTTTC.

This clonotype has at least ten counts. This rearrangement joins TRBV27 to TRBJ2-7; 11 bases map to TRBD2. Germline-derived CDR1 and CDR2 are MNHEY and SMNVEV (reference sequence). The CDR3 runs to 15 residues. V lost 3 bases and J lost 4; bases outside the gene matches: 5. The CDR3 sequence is CASSFSSGRLYEQYF. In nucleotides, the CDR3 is TGTGCCAGCAGTTTTTCTAGCGGGAGGCTGTACGAGCAGTACTTC.

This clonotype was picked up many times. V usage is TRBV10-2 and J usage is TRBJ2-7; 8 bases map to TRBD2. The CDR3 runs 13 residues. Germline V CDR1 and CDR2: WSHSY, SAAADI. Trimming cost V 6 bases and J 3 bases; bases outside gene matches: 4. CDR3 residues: CASSEREFYEQYF. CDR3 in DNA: TGCGCCAGCAGCGAGCGGGAGTTCTACGAGCAGTACTTC.

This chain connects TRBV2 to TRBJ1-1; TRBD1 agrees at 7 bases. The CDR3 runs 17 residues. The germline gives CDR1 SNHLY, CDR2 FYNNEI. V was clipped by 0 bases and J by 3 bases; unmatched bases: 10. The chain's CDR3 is CASSEARQGGFDTEAFF. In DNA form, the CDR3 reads TGTGCCAGCAGTGAAGCCAGACAGGGCGGTTTTGACACTGAAGCTTTCTTT. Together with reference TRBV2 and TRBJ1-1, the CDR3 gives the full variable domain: EPEVTQTPSHQVTQMGQEVILRCVPISNHLYFYWYRQILGQKVEFLVSFYNNEISEKSEIFDDQFSVERPDGSNFTLKIRSTKLEDSAMYFCASSEARQGGFDTEAFFGQGTRLTVV.

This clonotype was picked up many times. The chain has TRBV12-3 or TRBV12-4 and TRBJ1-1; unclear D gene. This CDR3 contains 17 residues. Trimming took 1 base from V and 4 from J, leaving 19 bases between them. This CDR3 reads CASSLGSTIPLGTEAFF. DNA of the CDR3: TGTGCCAGCAGTTTAGGGTCAACCATCCCCTTGGGCACTGAAGCTTTCTTT.

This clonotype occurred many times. CDR3 protein: CASSQNIQGEAFF. For the CDR3, the DNA is TGTGCCAGCAGCCAAAACATCCAGGGAGAAGCTTTCTTT. The chain carries TRBV3-1 and TRBJ1-1; a weak D match, TRBD1 (5 bases). The CDR3 is 13 amino acids. Germline V lookup: CDR1 LGHDT, CDR2 YNNKEL (reference sequence). Trimming cost V 2 bases and J 8 bases, with 12 bases left between them.

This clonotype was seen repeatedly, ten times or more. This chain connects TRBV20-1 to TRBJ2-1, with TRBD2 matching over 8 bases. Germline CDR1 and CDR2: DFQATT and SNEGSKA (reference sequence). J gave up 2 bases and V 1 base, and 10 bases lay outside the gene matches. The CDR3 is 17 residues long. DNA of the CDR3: TGCAGTGCTAGAGCCAGGGGACGGGAGGGCCCCTACAATGAGCAGTTCTTC. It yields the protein CSARARGREGPYNEQFF.

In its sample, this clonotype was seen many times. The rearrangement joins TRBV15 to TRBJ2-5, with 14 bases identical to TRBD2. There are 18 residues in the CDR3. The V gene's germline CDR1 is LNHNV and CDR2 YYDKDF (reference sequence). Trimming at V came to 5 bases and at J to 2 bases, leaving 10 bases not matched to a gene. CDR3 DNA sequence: TGTGCCACCAGCTCGACTAGCGGGAGGGGAGTGGTGCAAGAGACCCAGTACTTC. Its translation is CATSSTSGRGVVQETQYF.

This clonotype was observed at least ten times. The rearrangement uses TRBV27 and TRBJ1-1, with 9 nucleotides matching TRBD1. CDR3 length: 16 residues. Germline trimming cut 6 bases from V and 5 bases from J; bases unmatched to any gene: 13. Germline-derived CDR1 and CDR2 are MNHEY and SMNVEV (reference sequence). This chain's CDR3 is CASRAPKQGAKTEAFF. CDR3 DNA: TGTGCCAGCAGAGCCCCAAAACAGGGGGCGAAAACTGAAGCTTTCTTT.

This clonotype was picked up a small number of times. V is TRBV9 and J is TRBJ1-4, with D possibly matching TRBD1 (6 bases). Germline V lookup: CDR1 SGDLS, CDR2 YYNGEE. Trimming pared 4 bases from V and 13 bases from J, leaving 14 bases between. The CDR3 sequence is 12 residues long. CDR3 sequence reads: CASSPRGGGLFF. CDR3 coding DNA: TGTGCCAGCAGCCCCCGGGGGGGCGGACTGTTTTTT.

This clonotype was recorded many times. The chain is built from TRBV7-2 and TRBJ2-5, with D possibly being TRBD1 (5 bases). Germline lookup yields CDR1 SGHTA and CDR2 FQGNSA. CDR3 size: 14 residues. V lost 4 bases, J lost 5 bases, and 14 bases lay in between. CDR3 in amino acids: CASSSSRDSETQYF. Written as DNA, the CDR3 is TGTGCCAGCAGCTCATCCAGGGATTCGGAGACCCAGTACTTC.

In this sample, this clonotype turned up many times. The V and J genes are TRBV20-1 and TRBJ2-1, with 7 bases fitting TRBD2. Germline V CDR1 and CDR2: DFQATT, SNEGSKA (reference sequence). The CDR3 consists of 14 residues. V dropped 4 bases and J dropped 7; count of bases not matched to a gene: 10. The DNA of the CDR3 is TGCAGTGCTATCAAGCGGGACGAGGGGAATGAGCAGTTCTTC. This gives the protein CSAIKRDEGNEQFF.

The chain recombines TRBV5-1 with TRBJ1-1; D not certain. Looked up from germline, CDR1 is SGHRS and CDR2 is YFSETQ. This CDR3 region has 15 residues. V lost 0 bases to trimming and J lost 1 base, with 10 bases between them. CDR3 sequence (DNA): TGCGCCAGCAGCTTGGCCGAGGGTACGAACACTGAAGCTTTCTTT. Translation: CASSLAEGTNTEAFF. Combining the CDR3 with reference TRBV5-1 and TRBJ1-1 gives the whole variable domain KAGVTQTPRYLIKTRGQQVTLSCSPISGHRSVSWYQQTPGQGLQFLFEYFSETQRNKGNFPGRFSGRQFSNSRSEMNVSTLELGDSALYLCASSLAEGTNTEAFFGQGTRLTVV.

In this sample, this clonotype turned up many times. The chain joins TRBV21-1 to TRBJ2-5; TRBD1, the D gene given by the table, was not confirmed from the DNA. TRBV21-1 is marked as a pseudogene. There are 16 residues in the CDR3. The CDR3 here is CASSKAGQRTGGTQYF. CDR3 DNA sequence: TGTGCCAGCAGCAAAGCGGGACAGCGTACCGGTGGGACCCAGTACTTC.